This is a list of T cell receptor beta chains from one sample in a study of blood T cell repertoires in COVID-19. Some clones are missing from TCRdb's copy, which holds only in-frame ones; the method was immunoSEQ multiplex PCR. Among approximately 300,000 clones listed, about 92% were seen once. Sequenced: PBMCs or T cells enriched from blood (not recorded which). The receptor source for this set is a woman in her 30s who had recovered from COVID-19. CDR3s leave out the opening cysteine and the closing phenylalanine or tryptophan. The order of the fields is J gene, V gene, CDR3 protein.

j_gene: TRBJ2-5
v_gene: TRBV6-5
CDR3aa: ASTRGETQY

j_gene: TRBJ2-6
v_gene: TRBV19
CDR3aa: ASSIDRGTSSSGANVLT

j_gene: TRBJ1-2
v_gene: TRBV5-1
CDR3aa: ASSLGRTGDGYT

j_gene: TRBJ2-1
v_gene: TRBV5-1
CDR3aa: ASSGGGGAYNEQF

j_gene: TRBJ2-7
v_gene: TRBV13
CDR3aa: ASSLITKSYEQY

j_gene: TRBJ2-5
v_gene: TRBV28
CDR3aa: ASTLGRNQETQY

j_gene: TRBJ1-1
v_gene: TRBV7-9
CDR3aa: ASSSQGPNTEAF

j_gene: TRBJ1-2
v_gene: TRBV5-5
CDR3aa: ASSRAGAASNYGYT

j_gene: TRBJ1-5
v_gene: TRBV6-9
CDR3aa: ASSYSDREIFSNQPQH

j_gene: TRBJ2-3
v_gene: TRBV6-4
CDR3aa: ASRRSSGGYTDTQY

j_gene: TRBJ1-3
v_gene: TRBV7-6
CDR3aa: ASSLSNRAGSGNTIY

j_gene: TRBJ2-3
v_gene: TRBV7-3
CDR3aa: ASSSGTSLPDTQY

j_gene: TRBJ2-4
v_gene: TRBV20-1
CDR3aa: SASSSGQNIQY

j_gene: TRBJ1-1
v_gene: TRBV28
CDR3aa: ASSFAHDLVNTEAF

j_gene: TRBJ2-3
v_gene: TRBV29-1
CDR3aa: SVEPSGGTDTQY

j_gene: TRBJ2-1
v_gene: TRBV24-1
CDR3aa: ATSDPNKKREGRYNEQF

j_gene: TRBJ2-7
v_gene: TRBV5-1
CDR3aa: ASSLGGRGDEQY

j_gene: TRBJ2-7
v_gene: TRBV5-4
CDR3aa: ASSMGLGAYEQY

j_gene: TRBJ2-5
v_gene: TRBV4-1
CDR3aa: ASSTTPGLAETQY

j_gene: TRBJ1-5
v_gene: TRBV6-2/TRBV6-3
CDR3aa: ASSYEWGGNQPQH

j_gene: TRBJ2-1
v_gene: TRBV19
CDR3aa: ASSSGPSPYNEQF

j_gene: TRBJ1-2
v_gene: TRBV2
CDR3aa: ASSGTRGTYGYT

j_gene: TRBJ2-7
v_gene: TRBV6-2/TRBV6-3
CDR3aa: ASSLGGSSYEQY

j_gene: TRBJ1-1
v_gene: TRBV12-3/TRBV12-4
CDR3aa: ASSVMLNTEAF

j_gene: TRBJ1-1
v_gene: TRBV11-2
CDR3aa: APKEGLNRTEAF

j_gene: TRBJ2-2
v_gene: TRBV28
CDR3aa: ASSLPEGTGRTGELF

j_gene: TRBJ2-1
v_gene: TRBV2
CDR3aa: ASMLDGLGQF

j_gene: TRBJ2-2
v_gene: TRBV7-8
CDR3aa: ASRDYLNTGELF

j_gene: TRBJ2-2
v_gene: TRBV29-1
CDR3aa: SVSYANTGELF

j_gene: TRBJ1-6
v_gene: TRBV4-1
CDR3aa: ASSQGLRDINSPLH

j_gene: TRBJ1-1
v_gene: TRBV7-9
CDR3aa: ASSLVRVNTEAF

j_gene: TRBJ2-3
v_gene: TRBV27
CDR3aa: ASLPRDRGISTDTQY

j_gene: TRBJ2-4
v_gene: TRBV4-1
CDR3aa: ASSQEGAPVVENIQY

j_gene: TRBJ2-5
v_gene: TRBV29-1
CDR3aa: SVGQVEETQY

j_gene: TRBJ1-2
v_gene: TRBV28
CDR3aa: ASRPVGAGGYT